The present TCR beta chain was sequenced within a study of T cell changes during pregnancy in multiple sclerosis. Clones were read by immunoSEQ multiplex PCR, and TCRdb kept only the in-frame ones, dropping some. The profile shows about 69,000 clones, 75% to 95% of them singletons. Trimming took 8 bases from V and 3 from J; bases not matched to a gene: 4. Germline-derived CDR1 and CDR2 are MNHNY and SVGAGI (reference sequence). CDR3 size: 13 residues. Sequenced material: CD4+ T cells from peripheral blood mononuclear cells, taken in the third trimester of pregnancy. The V gene is TRBV6-6, the J gene TRBJ1-5, with 7 bases identical to TRBD1. This receptor was taken from a female donor in good health, enrolled as a control in a pregnancy study. CDR3 amino acids: CASRDRVNQPQHF. DNA for the CDR3: TGTGCCAGCCGGGACAGAGTCAATCAGCCCCAGCATTTT.